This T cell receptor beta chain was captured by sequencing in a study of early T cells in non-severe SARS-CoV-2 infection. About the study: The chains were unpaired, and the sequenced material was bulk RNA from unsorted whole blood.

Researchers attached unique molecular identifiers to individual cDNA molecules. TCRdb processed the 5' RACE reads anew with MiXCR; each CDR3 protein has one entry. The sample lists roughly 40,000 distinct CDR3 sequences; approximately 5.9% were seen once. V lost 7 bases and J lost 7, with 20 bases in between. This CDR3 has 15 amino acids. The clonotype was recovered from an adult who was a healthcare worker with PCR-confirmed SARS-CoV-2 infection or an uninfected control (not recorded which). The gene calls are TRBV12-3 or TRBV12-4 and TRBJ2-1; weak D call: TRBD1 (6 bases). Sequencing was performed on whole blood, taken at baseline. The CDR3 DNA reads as TGTGCCAGCAATTCTCAGGGGACCCACACGAATGAGCAGTTCTTC. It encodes CASNSQGTHTNEQFF.